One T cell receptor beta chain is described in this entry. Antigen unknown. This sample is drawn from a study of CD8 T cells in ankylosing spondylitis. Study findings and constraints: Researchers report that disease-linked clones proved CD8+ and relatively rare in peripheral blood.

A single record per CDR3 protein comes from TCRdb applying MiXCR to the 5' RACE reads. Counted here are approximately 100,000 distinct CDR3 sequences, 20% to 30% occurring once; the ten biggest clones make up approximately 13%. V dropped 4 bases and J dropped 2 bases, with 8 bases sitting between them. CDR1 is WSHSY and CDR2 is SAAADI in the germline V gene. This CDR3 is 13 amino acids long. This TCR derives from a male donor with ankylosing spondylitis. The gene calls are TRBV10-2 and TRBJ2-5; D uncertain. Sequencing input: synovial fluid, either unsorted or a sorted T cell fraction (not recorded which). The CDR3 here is CASSVTKQETQYF. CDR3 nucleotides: TGCGCCAGCAGTGTAACTAAACAAGAGACCCAGTACTTC.